The source of this T cell receptor beta chain is a study of tumor-infiltrating lymphocytes in primary liver carcinoma. Overall study results and limits: Less overlap was seen in tumor-adjacent and tumor-blood pairs than in tumor region pairs.

TCR beta cDNA came from approximately 0.55 ug total RNA, primed with a constant-region primer. Construction of TCR beta libraries relied on three successive nested multiplex PCR rounds employing slightly modified ARM-PCR. TRBV1-TRBV30 forward primers paired with a C-beta reverse primer were used in the first two PCR rounds, which ran roughly 10 cycles each. TCRdb itself ran the multiplex PCR reads through MiXCR, one entry per CDR3 protein. The profile shows just over 300,000 distinct CDR3 sequences, 50% to 60% of them singletons. With 7 bases removed from V and 8 bases from J, the gap between germline ends came to 18 bases. Germline CDR1 reads SGHAT; CDR2 reads FQNNGV. The CDR3 spans 14 residues. It was unsorted whole blood that yielded blood RNA, and germline DNA was also extracted. This clonotype was seen a few times. Its antigen is as yet unknown. A much larger clone differs by one base, so this may be a read error.

This chain connects TRBV11-2 to TRBJ1-3; D not certain. The sequence was collected from a woman in her twenties or thirties with primary liver carcinoma and hepatitis B virus infection. Sequencing used peripheral blood. The CDR3 loop is CASNPTVSGDTIYF. The CDR3 DNA reads as TGTGCCAGCAACCCGACCGTATCCGGGGACACCATATATTTT.